One sample yielded the 8 T cell receptor beta chains listed below, sequenced in a study of cytomegalovirus exposure and HLA in healthy donors. TCRdb's copy holds only in-frame clones and misses some; the assay was immunoSEQ multiplex PCR. The sample consists of more than 65,000 clones, roughly 95% of them appearing once. The material sequenced was PBMCs. The receptors were gathered from a woman aged 18-29 years in good health and CMV-seronegative.

This chain uses TRBV7-2 with TRBJ2-3, with D possibly being TRBD2 (6 bases). Trimming took off 1 base at V and 2 bases at J, with 13 bases between the two ends. Per the germline V gene, CDR1 is SGHTA and CDR2 is FQGNSA. The CDR3 runs to 16 residues. CDR3 bases: TGTGCCAGCAGCTTAGTTTCCGGGACTTACACAGATACGCAGTATTTT. It translates to CASSLVSGTYTDTQYF.

V usage is TRBV6-1 and J usage is TRBJ2-1; 9 bases fit TRBD2. In germline, CDR1 is MNHNS, CDR2 SASEGT. Trimming took 10 bases from V and 5 from J; bases not matched to a gene: 9. The CDR3 length is 14 residues. The CDR3 DNA reads TGTGCCACCAATGCCGGGACTAGCAACAATGAGCAGTTCTTC. Protein sequence: CATNAGTSNNEQFF.

The genes are TRBV28 and TRBJ1-1, with a tentative D call TRBD1 (5 bases). CDR1 is MDHEN and CDR2 is SYDVKM in the germline V gene. Trimming cost V 2 bases and J 1 base, with 14 bases left between them. The CDR3 contains 16 residues. As DNA, the CDR3 is TGTGCCAGCAGTTTACGCATAAGGGGCCAGAACACTGAAGCTTTCTTT. Encoded protein: CASSLRIRGQNTEAFF.

The gene calls are TRBV5-6 and TRBJ2-7; maybe TRBD1 (6 bases). The germline V gene encodes CDR1 SGHDT and CDR2 YYEEEE. Trimming removed 2 bases at V and 1 base at J, with 7 bases between. CDR3 length: 13 residues. In DNA form, the CDR3 reads TGTGCCAGCAGCTTAGGACAGTCCTACGAGCAGTACTTC. This encodes CASSLGQSYEQYF.

V and J are TRBV11-2 and TRBJ2-1, with 9 nucleotides matching TRBD1. Germline V gene lookup returns CDR1 SGHAT and CDR2 FQNNGV. V trimming: 5 bases; J trimming: 7 bases; junction bases outside the gene matches: 12. The length of the CDR3 is 16 residues. CDR3 bases: TGTGCCAGCAGCCTTTTGATGGGGACAGGGTGGAATGAGCAGTTCTTC. This sequence encodes CASSLLMGTGWNEQFF. Full variable domain (remainder filled in from reference TRBV11-2 and TRBJ2-1): EAGVAQSPRYKIIEKRQSVAFWCNPISGHATLYWYQQILGQGPKLLIQFQNNGVVDDSQLPKDRFSAERLKGVDSTLKIQPAKLEDSAVYLCASSLLMGTGWNEQFFGPGTRLTVL.

The V and J genes are TRBV18 and TRBJ2-7; 7 bases match TRBD2. Germline values: CDR1 KGHSH, CDR2 LQKENI. V shed 3 bases and J 4 bases; nucleotides not matched to a gene: 3. CDR3 length: 13 amino acids. Here the CDR3 DNA reads TGTGCCAGCTCACCGGGAGGGCGGTACGAGCAGTACTTC. This sequence encodes CASSPGGRYEQYF.

In DNA, the CDR3 is TGTGCCAGCTCACCAGATAGTCCCTACGAGCAGTACTTC. Protein product: CASSPDSPYEQYF. The rearrangement joins TRBV18 to TRBJ2-7; D gene ambiguous. Per the germline V gene, CDR1 is KGHSH and CDR2 is LQKENI. Trimming removed 2 bases from V and 2 bases from J, with 7 bases in between. The CDR3 is 13 residues long.

The V gene is TRBV6-5, the J gene TRBJ2-7, with 7 positions matching TRBD2. Germline V lookup: CDR1 MNHEY, CDR2 SVGAGI. The V segment lost 2 bases and the J segment 4 bases; nucleotides outside the gene matches: 5. This CDR3 contains 14 residues. CDR3 bases: TGTGCCAGCAGTTACACAGCGGGGAATTACGAGCAGTACTTC. Translated, it gives CASSYTAGNYEQYF.